Sequencing of this TCR beta chain was carried out in a study of T cells expressing NK-cell markers. Study-wide background: According to the study, TCR beta repertoires originated from sorted CD3+CD56+NKG2C+, CD3+CD56+NKG2C- and CD3+CD56-NKG2C+ T cells.

A 5'RACE template switching approach incorporating UMIs was used to make TCR beta cDNA. TCRdb reprocessed the 5' RACE reads and reports one entry per CDR3 protein, with no DNA. This sample's table reports 300,000 to 450,000 distinct CDR3 sequences. Study observations and caveats: Dominant NKG2C+ clonotypes made up about 1.0-7.5% of CD8+ T cells in over five donors.

With regard to this clonotype: Its antigen is currently unknown.

Germline CDR1 and CDR2: SGHKS and YYEKEE (reference sequence). The CDR3 is made up of 18 amino acids. Sequencing used blood T cells: a sorted CD56 or NKG2C T cell subset, CD4+ or CD8+ T cells, or bulk PBMC T cells (not recorded which). The gene calls are TRBV5-5 and TRBJ2-3; the D call from TCRdb, TRBD1, cannot be confirmed without DNA. This sequence was found in a man aged 18-70 years in good health. The CDR3: CASSFIGALGASSDTQYF. The full variable domain, in which reference TRBV5-5 and TRBJ2-3 provide the parts outside the CDR3, is DAGVTQSPTHLIKTRGQQVTLRCSPISGHKSVSWYQQVLGQGPQFIFQYYEKEERGRGNFPDRFSARQFPNYSSELNVNALLLGDSALYLCASSFIGALGASSDTQYFGPGTRLTVL.